These 14 T cell receptor beta chains were all obtained from the same sample, sequenced in a study of blood T cells in healthy people across ages. PCR was performed a second time for about 7 to 12 cycles using a sample-barcoded 5' primer and a J-beta primer mix. TCRdb processed the 5' RACE reads anew with MiXCR; each CDR3 protein has one entry. The data contain around 990,000 distinct CDR3 sequences, more than 30% of them singletons. The sequencing sample was made of blood. The source of these receptors is a man younger than 35 in good health.

V usage is TRBV29-1 and J usage is TRBJ1-2; 9 positions agree with TRBD1. CDR3 length equals 12 residues. From germline, CDR1 is SQVTM and CDR2 ANQGSEA. The V gene end was trimmed by 6 bases and the J gene end by 4 bases; junction bases not matched to a gene: 3. CDR3 in DNA: TGCAGCGTCTGGACAGGGGCCTATGGCTACACCTTC. Residues: CSVWTGAYGYTF.

The chain is built from TRBV6-2 or TRBV6-3 and TRBJ1-4; maybe TRBD1 (6 bases). This CDR3 spans 16 amino acids. Per the germline V gene, CDR1 is MNHEY and CDR2 is SVGEGT. Trimming stripped 2 bases from V and 6 bases from J, with 16 bases between. CDR3: CASSYPSGAGDEKLFF. CDR3 in DNA: TGTGCCAGCAGTTACCCCAGTGGAGCAGGGGATGAAAAACTGTTTTTT.

The rearrangement links TRBV7-9 to TRBJ2-1, with D possibly matching TRBD1 (5 bases). V lost 2 bases, J lost 6 bases, and 14 bases lay in between. Per the germline V gene, CDR1 is SEHNR and CDR2 is FQNEAQ (reference sequence). The CDR3 contains 15 residues. The CDR3, as DNA: TGTGCCAGCAGCTTAACAGGTTCACTGTCCAATGAGCAGTTCTTC. Translation: CASSLTGSLSNEQFF.

This clonotype was picked up a small number of times. The chain joins TRBV2 to TRBJ2-5; a possible D gene is TRBD1 (6 bases). CDR3 length equals 13 residues. Germline V lookup: CDR1 SNHLY, CDR2 FYNNEI. V was pared by 7 bases and J by 5 bases, with 14 bases between. CDR3 coding DNA: TGTGCCAGCAACAACAGGGAAGGGGAGACCCAGTACTTC. Residues: CASNNREGETQYF.

A single count supports this clonotype. A much larger clone lies a single base off, so this may be a read error. The chain has TRBV28 and TRBJ2-3; 10 positions agree with TRBD2. The CDR3 consists of 16 residues. Germline assignment: CDR1 MDHEN and CDR2 SYDVKM. In DNA form, the CDR3 reads TGTGCCGGCAGTTTAATAGCGGGGGGTGGCACAGATACGCAGTATTTT. This encodes CAGSLIAGGGTDTQYF.

The chain links TRBV20-1 to TRBJ2-4; D perhaps matches TRBD1 (5 bases). The CDR3 is made up of 13 amino acids. Germline loops: CDR1 DFQATT, CDR2 SNEGSKA (reference sequence). V dropped 1 base and J dropped 7 bases, with 11 bases sitting between them. The CDR3 region is CSARAGSGNIQYF. The DNA for the CDR3 is TGCAGTGCTAGAGCAGGGTCCGGCAACATTCAGTACTTC.

This clonotype was seen more than once but under ten times. The gene calls are TRBV7-2 and TRBJ1-5; a weak D match, TRBD1 (5 bases). V dropped 1 base and J dropped 1 base, with 11 bases sitting between them. This CDR3 is built from 16 residues. Germline CDR1 SGHTA, CDR2 FQGNSA. The CDR3 region is CASSLVAAGSNQPQHF. Written as DNA, the CDR3 is TGTGCCAGCAGCTTAGTTGCGGCAGGGAGCAATCAGCCCCAGCATTTT.

V gene TRBV27 combines with J gene TRBJ1-2; D gene unclear. The V gene lost 6 bases and the J gene lost 8 bases, with 13 bases spanning the gap. The CDR3 spans 12 residues. CDR1 and CDR2 (germline): MNHEY, SMNVEV (reference sequence). CDR3 nucleotides: TGTGCCAGCAGGGGTATCGTAGGGGGCTACACCTTC. This codes for CASRGIVGGYTF.

In its sample, this clonotype was seen a few times. The chain combines TRBV5-1 with TRBJ1-2, with D uncertain. CDR3 size: 14 residues. Trimming cost V 1 base and J 7 bases, with 14 bases left between them. CDR1 is SGHRS, CDR2 YFSETQ, per germline. CDR3 bases: TGCGCCAGCAGCTTGAATATAGAGGGCCTTGGCTACACCTTC. Amino acid sequence: CASSLNIEGLGYTF.

With respect to this clonotype: The junction differs from germline at one of its ends, possibly a read error. The chain carries TRBV7-7 and TRBJ2-1; 8 positions match TRBD2. The CDR3 sequence is 16 residues long. CDR1 and CDR2 (germline): SSHAT, FNYEAQ (reference sequence). The DNA for the CDR3 is TGTGCTAGCAGCTTGACCCCGGGACTAGTCACTTCAAAGCAGTTCTTC. Its protein is CASSLTPGLVTSKQFF.

This rearrangement joins TRBV12-5 to TRBJ1-5, with a possible D match to TRBD1 (5 bases). V shed 2 bases and J shed 4 bases, with 15 bases lying between them. The germline CDR1 and CDR2 sequences are LGHNT and FRNRAP. This CDR3 contains 16 residues. CDR3: CASGLNDGGINQPQHF. The DNA of the CDR3 is TGTGCTAGTGGTTTGAACGACGGGGGTATAAATCAGCCCCAGCATTTT. Supplemented by reference TRBV12-5 and TRBJ1-5, the full variable domain reads DARVTQTPRHKVTEMGQEVTMRCQPILGHNTVFWYRQTMMQGLELLAYFRNRAPLDDSGMPKDRFSAEMPDATLATLKIQPSEPRDSAVYFCASGLNDGGINQPQHFGDGTRLSIL.

The DNA of the CDR3 is TGCAGTGCTAGAGATACCTGGGGCCAGTACTTC. It is translated as CSARDTWGQYF. The chain carries TRBV20-1 and TRBJ2-4; D possibly corresponds to TRBD1 (5 bases). This CDR3 comprises 11 residues. CDR1 and CDR2 from the germline V gene are DFQATT and SNEGSKA (reference sequence). V was trimmed by 0 bases and J by 13 bases, leaving 10 bases between them.

The chain has TRBV5-1 and TRBJ2-4; TRBD1 agrees at 7 bases. Germline V CDR1 and CDR2: SGHRS, YFSETQ. This CDR3 region has 15 residues. Germline trimming cut 4 bases from V and 5 bases from J; bases unmatched to any gene: 9. CDR3 protein: CASSPVVGQQNIQYF. The CDR3 DNA is TGCGCCAGCAGCCCGGTCGTGGGACAGCAAAACATTCAGTACTTC.

The chain recombines TRBV5-1 with TRBJ1-3; D is ambiguous. V was cut by 4 bases and J by 0 bases, with 11 bases left in between. This CDR3 region has 15 residues. In germline, CDR1 is SGHRS, CDR2 YFSETQ. DNA for the CDR3: TGCGCCAGCAGCCCTGAGGCACCCTCTGGAAACACCATATATTTT. It codes for CASSPEAPSGNTIYF. Combining the CDR3 with reference TRBV5-1 and TRBJ1-3 gives the whole variable domain KAGVTQTPRYLIKTRGQQVTLSCSPISGHRSVSWYQQTPGQGLQFLFEYFSETQRNKGNFPGRFSGRQFSNSRSEMNVSTLELGDSALYLCASSPEAPSGNTIYFGEGSWLTVV.